This note documents a single T cell receptor beta chain sequence. One junction end disagrees with the germline gene, perhaps due to a read error. The CDR3 totals 15 residues. CDR1 and CDR2 from the germline V gene are SSHAT and FNYEAQ (reference sequence). This entry comes from a study of blood T cell repertoires in COVID-19. Across the whole study: The samples span acute and convalescent COVID-19 from the United States, Italy and Spain.

Patients from Seattle were sampled longitudinally, starting during active infection. In the original workflow: From reference gene primer amplification, estimates of nucleated cell counts were derived. The repertoire was sequenced with immunoSEQ multiplex PCR; TCRdb's copy has only in-frame clones and lacks some. That table furnishes V, J and clone size, whereas the DNA furnished D and trimming. The sample yields about 87,000 clones, about 85% seen once. The sequence derives from a woman older than 75 with COVID-19, enrolled during active disease. The sequencing sample was made of peripheral blood. The V gene is TRBV7-7, the J gene TRBJ2-3, with 9 nucleotides matching TRBD2. CDR3 nucleotide sequence: TGTGCTAGCAGCCCTCGAGCGGGGGGCATAAATACGCAGTATTTT. It encodes CASSPRAGGINTQYF.